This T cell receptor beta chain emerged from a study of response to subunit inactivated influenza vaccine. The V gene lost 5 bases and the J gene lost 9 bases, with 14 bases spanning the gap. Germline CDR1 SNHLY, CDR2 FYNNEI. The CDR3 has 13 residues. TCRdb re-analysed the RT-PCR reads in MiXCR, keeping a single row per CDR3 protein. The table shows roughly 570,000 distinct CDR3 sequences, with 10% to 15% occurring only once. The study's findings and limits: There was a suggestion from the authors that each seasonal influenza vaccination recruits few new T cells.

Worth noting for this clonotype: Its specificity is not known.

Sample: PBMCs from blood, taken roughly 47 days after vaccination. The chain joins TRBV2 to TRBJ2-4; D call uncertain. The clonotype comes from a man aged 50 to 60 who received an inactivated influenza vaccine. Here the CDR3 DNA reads TGTGCCAGCAGTCCGGGCCCAACGGGCATTCAGTACTTC. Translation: CASSPGPTGIQYF.